These 32 T cell receptor beta chains were all obtained from the same sample, sequenced in a study of blood T cell repertoires in COVID-19. Assay used: immunoSEQ multiplex PCR; TCRdb lists only in-frame clones, some missing. The sample records hundreds of thousands of clones, 90% being singletons. Sequences were obtained from peripheral blood. The receptors come from a woman aged 40 to 50 with COVID-19, enrolled during active disease.

The chain carries TRBV4-3 and TRBJ1-2; 9 nucleotides match TRBD1. Germline trimming cut 4 bases from V and 6 bases from J; bases unmatched to any gene: 9. This CDR3 is built from 15 residues. Germline CDR1 reads LGHNA; CDR2 reads YSLEER. DNA of the CDR3: TGCGCCAGCAGCCGCGGACAGGGGACTTTTAATGGCTACACCTTC. Amino acids: CASSRGQGTFNGYTF.

The V gene is TRBV19, the J gene TRBJ1-2; D might be TRBD1 (6 bases). V lost 5 bases and J 8 bases, leaving 15 bases between the germline ends. The CDR3 totals 13 residues. Germline V CDR1 and CDR2: LNHDA, SQIVND (reference sequence). Here the CDR3 DNA reads TGTGCCAGTAGTTTACGACAGGAGAGGGGCTACACCTTC. Its translation is CASSLRQERGYTF.

V is TRBV4-2 and J is TRBJ2-3; 8 nucleotides agree with TRBD2. Germline lookup yields CDR1 LGHNA and CDR2 YNFKEQ. The CDR3 consists of 18 residues. The J segment lost 0 bases and the V segment lost 2 bases, leaving 10 bases of the junction unmatched. The CDR3 sequence: CASSQQIGGGFSTDTQYF. The CDR3 DNA reads TGTGCCAGCAGCCAACAAATCGGGGGGGGGTTTAGCACAGATACGCAGTATTTT.

This sequence joins TRBV30 and TRBJ2-5, with 7 bases that match TRBD2. The germline CDR1 and CDR2 sequences are GTSNPN and SVGIG (reference sequence). Unmatched junction bases numbered 10, after V lost 2 bases and J lost 4 bases. The CDR3 totals 15 residues. The CDR3 nucleotides read TGTGCCTGGAGTACCGGGGGAGGGGTCGGAGAGACCCAGTACTTC. Translation gives CAWSTGGGVGETQYF. Variable domain in full (rest from reference TRBV30 and TRBJ2-5): SQTIHQWPATLVQPVGSPLSLECTVEGTSNPNLYWYRQAAGRGLQLLFYSVGIGQISSEVPQNLSASRPQDRQFILSSKKLLLSDSGFYLCAWSTGGGVGETQYFGPGTRLLVL.

This chain joins TRBV28 and TRBJ1-6; perhaps TRBD1 as D (6 bases). The V end was cut by 6 bases, the J end by 9 bases, with 12 bases between. CDR3 length: 13 amino acids. CDR1 is MDHEN, CDR2 SYDVKM, per germline. In DNA, the CDR3 is TGTGCCAGCAGCCCAGGGGTCGGTTCACCCCTCCACTTT. Protein sequence: CASSPGVGSPLHF.

The chain uses TRBV24-1 and TRBJ2-1; TRBD2 agrees at 13 bases. Trimming cost V 4 bases and J 7 bases; bases outside gene matches: 6. CDR3 length: 16 residues. Germline CDR1 KGHDR, CDR2 SFDVKD. The chain's CDR3 is CATSDPGLAGANEQFF. The CDR3 DNA reads TGTGCCACCAGTGACCCTGGACTAGCGGGAGCAAATGAGCAGTTCTTC.

This clone was recorded only once. This rearrangement joins TRBV24-1 to TRBJ2-5; TRBD2 is a possible D gene (7 bases). Between the trimmed V and J ends, which lost 2 bases and 2 bases, there was a span of 11 bases. CDR1 and CDR2 (germline): KGHDR, SFDVKD. The CDR3 contains 15 residues. Written as DNA, the CDR3 is TGTGCCACCAGTGATTATCGGGGGGCGCAAGAGACCCAGTACTTC. It translates to CATSDYRGAQETQYF.

The V and J genes are TRBV6-2 or TRBV6-3 and TRBJ2-5; 10 bases fit TRBD2. CDR1 is MNHEY, CDR2 SVGEGT, per germline. The CDR3 sequence is 16 residues long. Trimming removed 5 bases from V and 1 base from J; junction bases left unmatched: 7. The CDR3 here is CASSKAGTSAQETQYF. CDR3 sequence (DNA): TGTGCCAGCAGTAAGGCCGGGACTAGCGCCCAAGAGACCCAGTACTTC.

The gene calls are TRBV5-1 and TRBJ1-3, with D possibly being TRBD1 (5 bases). The CDR3 contains 16 residues. Trimming removed 0 bases at V and 0 bases at J, with 10 bases between. Germline lookup yields CDR1 SGHRS and CDR2 YFSETQ. Written as DNA, the CDR3 is TGCGCCAGCAGCTTGGTTGGGGCTTTCTCTGGAAACACCATATATTTT. Translating gives CASSLVGAFSGNTIYF.

The rearrangement joins TRBV4-3 to TRBJ1-1, with D possibly matching TRBD1 (6 bases). V lost 1 base and J lost 0, with 9 bases in between. The CDR3 totals 15 residues. Germline values: CDR1 LGHNA, CDR2 YSLEER. This CDR3 is CASSQGGHLNTEAFF. For the CDR3, the DNA is TGCGCCAGCAGCCAAGGGGGACACCTGAACACTGAAGCTTTCTTT.

This chain joins TRBV2 and TRBJ1-3; D possibly corresponds to TRBD1 (5 bases). The CDR3 loop spans 15 amino acids. V lost 3 bases, J lost 3 bases, and 12 bases lay in between. Germline assignment: CDR1 SNHLY and CDR2 FYNNEI. The CDR3 sequence: CASSDGWGGGNTIYF. DNA of the CDR3: TGTGCCAGCAGTGATGGCTGGGGCGGTGGAAACACCATATATTTT.

The chain combines TRBV10-3 with TRBJ1-4; 10 nucleotides line up with TRBD1. Germline CDR1 ENHRY, CDR2 SYGVKD. CDR3 length equals 12 residues. The J segment lost 7 bases and the V segment lost 10 bases, leaving 3 bases of the junction unmatched. CDR3 coding DNA: TGTGCCAGGGACAGGGGCTTTGAAAAACTGTTTTTT. Its protein is CARDRGFEKLFF.

The V call is TRBV3-1 (or the pseudogene TRBV3-2), the J call TRBJ2-3; 12 nucleotides agree with TRBD2. V gave up 4 bases and J gave up 1 base; unmatched junction bases: 9. The CDR3 extends over 18 amino acids. Per the germline V gene, CDR1 is LGHDT and CDR2 is YNNKEL (reference sequence). This CDR3 reads CASSRRLAGAGGTDTQYF. DNA of the CDR3: TGTGCCAGCAGCCGGAGACTAGCGGGAGCAGGCGGCACAGATACGCAGTATTTT.

The J gene is TRBJ1-2, the V gene TRBV12-3 or TRBV12-4, with D unresolved. This CDR3 spans 13 amino acids. V dropped 7 bases and J dropped 2 bases, with 11 bases sitting between them. The chain's CDR3 is CASTPGSNYGYTF. The CDR3, as DNA: TGTGCCAGCACCCCGGGATCAAACTATGGCTACACCTTC.

The chain employs TRBV21-1 and TRBJ1-1. TRBV21-1 counts as a pseudogene. CDR3 length: 15 amino acids. CDR3 nucleotides: TGTGCCAGCGAGTGGCGGTATGGGGGGATCACTGAAGCTTTCTTT. Protein: CASEWRYGGITEAFF.

V is TRBV6-5 and J is TRBJ2-7, with D possibly TRBD1 on 6 matching bases. V lost 1 base, J lost 1 base, and 11 bases lay in between. CDR3 length: 15 residues. The V gene's germline CDR1 is MNHEY and CDR2 SVGAGI. CDR3 in amino acids: CASSYYGQGSYEQYF. CDR3 nucleotides: TGTGCCAGCAGTTACTACGGGCAGGGGTCCTACGAGCAGTACTTC.

With regard to this clone: The same CDR3 arises from other DNA sequences in this sample as well. The chain couples TRBV5-1 to TRBJ1-3; weak D call: TRBD1 (6 bases). The CDR3 has 16 amino acids. CDR1 is SGHRS and CDR2 is YFSETQ in the germline V gene. V lost 2 bases and J 0 bases, leaving 12 bases between the germline ends. CDR3 bases: TGCGCCAGCAGCTTAGGCGACAGGAGCTCTGGAAACACCATATATTTT. Residues: CASSLGDRSSGNTIYF.

The rearrangement links TRBV4-2 to TRBJ1-1; a possible D gene is TRBD1 (5 bases). The CDR3 consists of 15 residues. V was shortened by 0 bases and J by 4 bases, with 12 bases between the two germline ends. Germline V gene sequence: CDR1 LGHNA, CDR2 YNFKEQ. The CDR3 region is CASSQEMGRFTEAFF. CDR3 DNA: TGTGCCAGCAGCCAAGAGATGGGGCGGTTCACTGAAGCTTTCTTT.

The chain recombines TRBV27 with TRBJ2-7; 8 bases are shared with TRBD1. The CDR3 is 14 residues long. Germline loops: CDR1 MNHEY, CDR2 SMNVEV (reference sequence). The V segment lost 2 bases and the J segment 2 bases; nucleotides outside the gene matches: 2. The CDR3 nucleotides read TGTGCCAGCAGTTTAAACAGGGGGGCCTACGAGCAGTACTTC. Translated, it gives CASSLNRGAYEQYF.

The chain has TRBV6-5 and TRBJ2-3; 12 bases line up with TRBD2. Per the germline V gene, CDR1 is MNHEY and CDR2 is SVGAGI. The CDR3 totals 15 residues. Losses at the gene ends were 5 bases for V and 6 bases for J; bases not matched to a gene: 6. Here the CDR3 reads CASSPTSGGADTQYF. CDR3 DNA sequence: TGTGCCAGCAGTCCGACTAGCGGGGGAGCGGATACGCAGTATTTT.

This chain joins TRBV4-3 and TRBJ1-1; TRBD1 matches at 7 bases. CDR1 and CDR2 (germline): LGHNA, YSLEER. The CDR3 extends over 14 amino acids. Trimming at V came to 5 bases and at J to 6 bases, leaving 9 bases not matched to a gene. CDR3 DNA sequence: TGCGCCAGCAGCGCCCGGGACAGAAGGGCTGAAGCTTTCTTT. Its protein product is CASSARDRRAEAFF.

This clone has just a few counts. The gene calls are TRBV7-8 and TRBJ2-7; TRBD1 is a possible D gene (6 bases). Germline CDR1 SGHVS, CDR2 FQNEAQ. V lost 3 bases and J lost 3, with 9 bases in between. The CDR3 extends over 13 amino acids. CDR3: CASSFNRDYEQYF. CDR3 coding DNA: TGTGCCAGCAGCTTTAACAGGGACTACGAGCAGTACTTC.

The chain recombines TRBV7-8 with TRBJ2-1, with 9 positions matching TRBD1. V shed 3 bases and J 2 bases; nucleotides not matched to a gene: 2. This CDR3 spans 15 amino acids. Germline V gene sequence: CDR1 SGHVS, CDR2 FQNEAQ. In nucleotides, the CDR3 is TGTGCCAGCAGCTTGGACAGGGGTCCCTACAATGAGCAGTTCTTC. Translated: CASSLDRGPYNEQFF.

The chain recombines TRBV14 with TRBJ2-2, with 9 bases identical to TRBD2. The CDR3 has 19 residues. The germline V gene has CDR1 SGHDN and CDR2 FVKESK. V was clipped by 1 base and J by 7 bases; unmatched bases: 16. For the CDR3, the DNA is TGTGCCAGCAGCCAAGTCGGTAGCGGGAGCCCCCGAGGGGGCGGGGAGCTGTTTTTT. It encodes CASSQVGSGSPRGGGELFF.

The genes are TRBV6-2 or TRBV6-3 and TRBJ2-7, with D possibly TRBD1 on 6 matching bases. The CDR3 has 14 amino acids. Germline CDR1 and CDR2: MNHEY and SVGEGT. The germline V and J ends were trimmed by 0 bases and 3 bases, with 9 bases remaining between them. The CDR3 reads CASSYSGTLYEQYF. Here the CDR3 DNA reads TGTGCCAGCAGTTACTCCGGGACACTCTACGAGCAGTACTTC.

The chain carries TRBV27 and TRBJ1-6; 8 nucleotides agree with TRBD1. V lost 8 bases and J lost 9; bases outside the gene matches: 9. CDR1 and CDR2 from the germline V gene are MNHEY and SMNVEV (reference sequence). The CDR3 runs to 14 residues. The DNA of the CDR3 is TGTGCCAGCTCCCTAGGGGACAGGAGTTCACCCCTCCACTTT. Translated: CASSLGDRSSPLHF.

This clone was detected a few times. V and J are TRBV2 and TRBJ1-2; the D is unclear. This CDR3 contains 12 residues. Germline CDR1 and CDR2: SNHLY and FYNNEI. The V and J ends lost 6 bases and 7 bases respectively, with 12 bases between them. CDR3 amino acids: CASRPGVAGYTF. The CDR3 DNA is TGTGCCAGCAGGCCGGGAGTAGCTGGCTACACCTTC.

V is TRBV7-2 and J is TRBJ1-5; D is perhaps TRBD1 (6 bases). Germline V gene data show CDR1 as SGHTA and CDR2 as FQGNSA. V dropped 5 bases and J dropped 0 bases, with 14 bases sitting between them. The CDR3 totals 16 residues. The CDR3 DNA reads as TGTGCCAGCAGCAGAGGGACACTCTCTAGCAATCAGCCCCAGCATTTT. It encodes CASSRGTLSSNQPQHF.

V and J are TRBV28 and TRBJ2-1, with TRBD2 matching over 10 bases. Germline V CDR1 and CDR2: MDHEN, SYDVKM. CDR3 length: 18 residues. Trimming took 8 bases from V and 6 from J; bases not matched to a gene: 19. The CDR3 coding sequence is TGTGCCAGCTTCCGGGACGGGCCTCTAGCGGGGGTGGGCAATGAGCAGTTCTTC. This translates into CASFRDGPLAGVGNEQFF.

This clone turned up a few times. The chain employs TRBV6-5 and TRBJ1-2; tentatively, D is TRBD1 (5 bases). CDR3 length equals 15 residues. Germline loops: CDR1 MNHEY, CDR2 SVGAGI. The V and J ends lost 10 bases and 8 bases respectively, with 26 bases between them. For the CDR3, the DNA is TGTGCCACCTTCCCGGGGGTGAAAAACCGGGGCGGCTACACCTTC. This encodes CATFPGVKNRGGYTF.

The V call is TRBV27, the J call TRBJ1-4; D is perhaps TRBD1 (5 bases). CDR1 and CDR2 from the germline V gene are MNHEY and SMNVEV (reference sequence). V lost 5 bases and J 8 bases, leaving 18 bases between the germline ends. This CDR3 contains 15 residues. CDR3 sequence (DNA): TGTGCCAGCAGTCCCGAACAGGCCCGGGCGGAAAAACTGTTTTTT. Translating gives CASSPEQARAEKLFF.

The chain uses TRBV28 and TRBJ1-2, with 9 nucleotides matching TRBD1. V dropped 4 bases and J dropped 10; count of bases not matched to a gene: 13. This CDR3 contains 15 residues. From germline, CDR1 is MDHEN and CDR2 SYDVKM. CDR3 DNA: TGTGCCAGCAGTTCTCACGGGACAGGGAATTTTGACTACACCTTC. Translating gives CASSSHGTGNFDYTF.